These 20 T cell receptor beta chains were sequenced from one sample in a study of shared clonotypes between healthy human individuals. Produced via immunoSEQ multiplex PCR; TCRdb's table is partial and in-frame only. Counted here are millions of clones, roughly 96% occurring once; the ten biggest clones make up more than 0.1%. Sample: naive CD4+ T cells sorted from blood. Subset: CD45RA+ positively selected. All receptors derive from a man aged 18 to 30 in good health.

Concerning this clone itself: Other DNA sequences in this specimen translate into the identical CDR3. The V and J genes are TRBV5-1 and TRBJ2-1; 8 nucleotides agree with TRBD2. V was clipped by 0 bases and J by 7 bases; unmatched bases: 3. Germline V gives CDR1 SGHRS, CDR2 YFSETQ. The CDR3 covers 14 residues. CDR3 protein: CASSLGTSGNEQFF. CDR3 nucleotides: TGCGCCAGCAGCTTGGGTACTAGCGGAAATGAGCAGTTCTTC.

The chain joins TRBV7-9 to TRBJ1-2; D is undetermined. Trimming shortened V by 1 base and J by 6 bases, and 9 bases separated the two germline ends. CDR3 length: 13 residues. CDR1 SEHNR and CDR2 FQNEAQ come from the germline V gene (reference sequence). The CDR3 DNA follows: TGTGCCAGCAGCTTAGATGCCAAAAATGGCTACACCTTC. Its translation is CASSLDAKNGYTF.

The chain uses TRBV5-6 and TRBJ2-7; D is undetermined. The germline CDR1 and CDR2 sequences are SGHDT and YYEEEE. Trimming took 0 bases from V and 6 from J, leaving 4 bases between them. The CDR3 consists of 11 residues. The CDR3 loop is CASSLAVEQYF. Written as DNA, the CDR3 is TGTGCCAGCAGCTTGGCCGTCGAGCAGTACTTC.

On this clone itself: This same CDR3 is encoded by further DNA sequences in the sample. The V call is TRBV19, the J call TRBJ1-1, with D uncertain. V was shortened by 5 bases and J by 0 bases, with 4 bases between the two germline ends. Germline CDR1 is LNHDA and CDR2 is SQIVND (reference sequence). The CDR3 has 12 residues. This CDR3 reads CASSWVNTEAFF. The CDR3 bases are TGTGCCAGTAGTTGGGTGAACACTGAAGCTTTCTTT.

The chain couples TRBV2 to TRBJ2-7; 7 bases align to TRBD1. V trimming: 4 bases; J trimming: 5 bases; junction bases outside the gene matches: 5. Germline CDR1 SNHLY, CDR2 FYNNEI. The CDR3 runs 13 residues. CDR3 nucleotide sequence: TGTGCCAGCAGTGGACAGGGAGCCCACGAGCAGTACTTC. Residues: CASSGQGAHEQYF.

V usage is TRBV10-3 and J usage is TRBJ1-1, with TRBD1 matching over 7 bases. The CDR3 extends over 14 amino acids. Germline trimming cut 6 bases from V and 1 base from J; bases unmatched to any gene: 5. The germline CDR1 and CDR2 sequences are ENHRY and SYGVKD. The CDR3 protein is CAISRGLSNTEAFF. CDR3 DNA sequence: TGTGCCATCAGCAGGGGGTTATCGAACACTGAAGCTTTCTTT.

This clone is a singleton in its sample. The V and J genes are TRBV30 and TRBJ2-2, with 13 bases identical to TRBD2. J lost 4 bases, V lost 5 bases, and 7 bases had no gene match. Per germline, CDR1 GTSNPN and CDR2 SVGIG (reference sequence). This CDR3 spans 16 amino acids. The CDR3 protein is CAWPGLAGEGTGELFF. CDR3 DNA: TGTGCCTGGCCAGGACTAGCGGGAGAGGGCACCGGGGAGCTGTTTTTT.

The chain uses TRBV6-6 and TRBJ1-2, with D perhaps matching TRBD1 (5 bases). CDR1 and CDR2 (germline): MNHNY, SVGAGI (reference sequence). The CDR3 is 14 residues long. Trimming removed 8 bases at V and 4 bases at J, with 17 bases between. For the CDR3, the DNA is TGTGCCAGCGATCGTGGGGGTTGGAGCTATGGCTACACCTTC. Translating gives CASDRGGWSYGYTF.

This chain uses TRBV7-9 with TRBJ1-3, with a possible D match to TRBD1 (5 bases). CDR3 length equals 19 residues. Trimming pared 7 bases from V and 4 bases from J, leaving 29 bases between. Germline-derived CDR1 and CDR2 are SEHNR and FQNEAQ (reference sequence). CDR3 nucleotides: TGTGCCAGCACCAAACTTCAGGCCGCCGGGACGTGGGTCGGAAACACCATATATTTT. Protein sequence: CASTKLQAAGTWVGNTIYF.

This clone is a singleton in its sample. The genes are TRBV6-5 and TRBJ1-1, with D perhaps matching TRBD1 (5 bases). Trimming cost V 6 bases and J 4 bases, with 15 bases left between them. This CDR3 contains 14 residues. The germline gives CDR1 MNHEY, CDR2 SVGAGI. The CDR3 bases are TGTGCCAGCAGAAAGGTCCTACAGGCCACTGAAGCTTTCTTT. This gives the protein CASRKVLQATEAFF.

The chain carries TRBV5-1 and TRBJ1-1; 8 nucleotides agree with TRBD1. The CDR3 contains 13 residues. After removal of 0 bases from V and 8 bases from J, the junction contained 3 bases not matched to a gene. Germline V CDR1 and CDR2: SGHRS, YFSETQ. The CDR3 is CASSLGGQGEAFF. The CDR3 coding sequence is TGCGCCAGCAGCTTGGGAGGACAGGGAGAAGCTTTCTTT.

In its sample, this clone was seen once. Other DNA sequences within the sample encode an identical CDR3. This chain joins TRBV5-1 and TRBJ2-7; 9 positions agree with TRBD1. Germline lookup yields CDR1 SGHRS and CDR2 YFSETQ. This CDR3 region has 14 residues. The junction had 7 bases not matched to a gene; V was cut back by 5 bases and J by 4 bases. CDR3 residues: CASRTGTGSYEQYF. For the CDR3, the DNA is TGCGCCAGCAGGACCGGGACAGGGTCGTACGAGCAGTACTTC.

This chain connects TRBV10-1 to TRBJ2-3; maybe TRBD1 (5 bases). CDR3 length: 17 residues. Germline V gene lookup returns CDR1 WNHNN and CDR2 SYGVQD (reference sequence). Deletions cut 0 bases from V and 1 base from J, with 14 bases between. The CDR3 reads CASSESFRTLGTDTQYF. The CDR3 nucleotides read TGCGCCAGCAGTGAGTCGTTCCGGACATTGGGCACAGATACGCAGTATTTT.

The genes are TRBV15 and TRBJ2-5; D is undetermined. The CDR3 consists of 13 residues. Per germline, CDR1 LNHNV and CDR2 YYDKDF (reference sequence). V dropped 1 base and J dropped 0 bases, with 3 bases sitting between them. DNA for the CDR3: TGTGCCACCAGCAGAGCGCACCAAGAGACCCAGTACTTC. It encodes CATSRAHQETQYF.

The genes are TRBV7-9 and TRBJ2-1; 8 nucleotides line up with TRBD1. Germline V gene sequence: CDR1 SEHNR, CDR2 FQNEAQ (reference sequence). V lost 1 base, J lost 4 bases, and 6 bases stayed unmatched. The CDR3 is 16 amino acids. Written as DNA, the CDR3 is TGTGCCAGCAGCTTAGGAGCCAGGGGGCCTTACAATGAGCAGTTCTTC. It is translated as CASSLGARGPYNEQFF.

The chain has TRBV18 and TRBJ1-2, with 8 nucleotides matching TRBD1. V shed 6 bases and J 1 base; nucleotides not matched to a gene: 7. The CDR3 spans 15 residues. The V gene's germline CDR1 is KGHSH and CDR2 LQKENI. CDR3 residues: CASSPDRGVNYGYTF. As DNA, the CDR3 is TGTGCCAGCTCGCCTGACAGGGGAGTTAACTATGGCTACACCTTC. The whole variable domain, remainder taken from reference TRBV18 and TRBJ1-2, is NAGVMQNPRHLVRRRGQEARLRCSPMKGHSHVYWYRQLPEEGLKFMVYLQKENIIDESGMPKERFSAEFPKEGPSILRIQQVVRGDSAAYFCASSPDRGVNYGYTFGSGTRLTVV.

This chain joins TRBV4-1 and TRBJ1-6; D remains unclear. The CDR3 extends over 15 amino acids. CDR1 is MGHRA, CDR2 YSYEKL, per germline. Trimming shortened V by 0 bases and J by 7 bases, and 10 bases separated the two germline ends. CDR3 bases: TGCGCCAGCAGCCAAGACATAGGGTCAAATTCACCCCTCCACTTT. Protein product: CASSQDIGSNSPLHF.

The chain couples TRBV2 to TRBJ2-2; 10 bases fit TRBD2. Per germline, CDR1 SNHLY and CDR2 FYNNEI. The ends lost 6 bases at V and 1 base at J; junction bases unmatched: 5. The CDR3 sequence is 16 residues long. The CDR3 nucleotides are TGTGCCAGCAGCCTACTAGCGGGACTGAACACCGGGGAGCTGTTTTTT. Amino acids: CASSLLAGLNTGELFF.

V is TRBV6-5 and J is TRBJ1-1; D is undetermined. V was cut by 5 bases and J by 2 bases, with 15 bases left in between. The CDR3 runs to 15 residues. Germline V gives CDR1 MNHEY, CDR2 SVGAGI. The CDR3 nucleotides are TGTGCCAGCAGTACCCACCAGACACGTAACACTGAAGCTTTCTTT. Translation: CASSTHQTRNTEAFF.

The gene calls are TRBV27 and TRBJ2-7, with D tentatively TRBD1 or TRBD2 (5 bases each). Per the germline V gene, CDR1 is MNHEY and CDR2 is SMNVEV (reference sequence). The V end lost 5 bases, the J end lost 6 bases, and 26 bases lay between the germline ends. The CDR3 is 17 residues long. The CDR3 sequence: CASSRPAGRAFEGEQYF. DNA of the CDR3: TGTGCCAGCAGTCGACCGGCAGGCAGGGCCTTTGAGGGCGAGCAGTACTTC.